The T cell receptor (beta chain) under discussion was sequenced for a study of spatial heterogeneity in lung cancer. Whole-study context: Where available, sequencing covered follow-up PBMC samples, taken at a median of approximately 2 years after resection. More than eight raw reads, on average, carried each unique TCR and UMI combination.

There are many counts of this clonotype. The library protocol tagged each TCR cDNA with a unique molecular identifier. From the 5' RACE reads, TCRdb called clonotypes with MiXCR, one entry per CDR3 protein. The sample has around 120,000 distinct CDR3 sequences; 10% to 15% are singletons. Time point specified: blood at routine non-recurrence follow-up after resection. From tumor, nontumor lung or frozen PBMC, whole RNA was taken unsorted for sequencing. Germline values: CDR1 LNHNV, CDR2 YYDKDF (reference sequence). V shed 6 bases and J 6 bases; nucleotides not matched to a gene: 6. This CDR3 is built from 14 residues.

The material sequenced was PBMCs, taken at follow-up. The chain couples TRBV15 to TRBJ1-5; 9 nucleotides agree with TRBD1. The clonotype was recovered from a male donor with early-stage non-small cell lung cancer. CDR3 sequence (DNA): TGTGCCACCAGACAGGGGGCTTCGGGTCAGCCCCAGCATTTT. Its translation is CATRQGASGQPQHF.